Sequencing of this T cell receptor beta chain was carried out in a study of blood T cell repertoires in COVID-19. Per the authors' pipeline: Nucleated cell counts were estimated from reference gene primer amplification. Here immunoSEQ multiplex PCR was the method, and the copy in TCRdb shows in-frame clones only, minus some. From that table come the V and J calls and clone size; the DNA was used to work out D and trimming. The sample consists of 61,000 or so clones, around nine tenths of them appearing once. CDR3 length equals 16 residues. The trim removed 4 bases at V and 3 bases at J, leaving 8 bases unmatched. Germline lookup yields CDR1 SEHNR and CDR2 FQNEAQ (reference sequence).

The source is a woman between 50 and 59 years old with active or convalescent COVID-19. Sequencing was carried out using peripheral blood. The chain has TRBV7-9 and TRBJ2-3, with TRBD2 identical over 9 bases. The CDR3 region is CASSSRSGRETDTQYF. The CDR3 DNA reads TGTGCCAGCAGCTCCCGTAGCGGGAGAGAGACAGATACGCAGTATTTT.